This T cell receptor (beta chain) was captured by sequencing in a study of HIV-infected patients and healthy controls. cDNA was made from 500 ng RNA using alpha and beta constant primers. Using multiplexing indices, alpha and beta chain libraries were generated apart by chain-specific third strand synthesis. TCRdb fed the 5' RACE reads into MiXCR, producing one record per CDR3 protein. The sample contains approximately 11,000 distinct CDR3 sequences, just over 5% of which appear only once. The repertoire came from unfractionated whole blood and reflected all unsorted peripheral T cells. Study-wide results and limits: Donor HLA types were not determined in the study.

Trimming pared 0 bases from V and 2 bases from J, leaving 10 bases between. CDR1 is SGHVS and CDR2 is FQNEAQ in the germline V gene. CDR3 size: 15 residues. This clonotype appeared many times. Its antigen is as yet unknown. Material for sequencing was blood. The V call is TRBV7-8, the J call TRBJ1-2; D not resolved. The TCR comes from an adult in good health. CDR3 protein: CASSLARGGNYGYTF. The CDR3, as DNA: TGTGCCAGCAGCTTAGCGCGTGGCGGAAACTATGGCTACACCTTC.